The present entry profiles one TCR beta chain with its context. Assay used: immunoSEQ multiplex PCR; TCRdb lists only in-frame clones, some missing. The sample shows 300,000 to 350,000 clones, over 80% of them seen only once. Germline assignment: CDR1 LNHDA and CDR2 SQIVND (reference sequence). V gave up 10 bases and J gave up 8 bases, with 29 bases separating them. This CDR3 contains 16 residues. The treatment is: roughly 18 received Ad26.COV2.S at low or high dose, single or two shots; 5 received placebo; per-sample allocation not given. The samples were gathered on day 63 after the first injection of vaccine or placebo. The sample originates from a study of Ad26.COV2.S vaccination and SARS-CoV-2 variants.

The chain joins TRBV19 to TRBJ1-1; D is possibly TRBD1 (5 bases). The source of this sequence is a person aged 18-60 years who received the Ad26.COV2.S COVID-19 vaccine or a placebo. This specimen consisted of peripheral blood, obtained in a trial of Ad26.COV2.S vaccine versus placebo. CDR3 loop: CATTTELRVSLTEAFF. In DNA, the CDR3 is TGTGCCACCACGACAGAACTTCGAGTTTCCTTAACCGAAGCTTTCTTT.